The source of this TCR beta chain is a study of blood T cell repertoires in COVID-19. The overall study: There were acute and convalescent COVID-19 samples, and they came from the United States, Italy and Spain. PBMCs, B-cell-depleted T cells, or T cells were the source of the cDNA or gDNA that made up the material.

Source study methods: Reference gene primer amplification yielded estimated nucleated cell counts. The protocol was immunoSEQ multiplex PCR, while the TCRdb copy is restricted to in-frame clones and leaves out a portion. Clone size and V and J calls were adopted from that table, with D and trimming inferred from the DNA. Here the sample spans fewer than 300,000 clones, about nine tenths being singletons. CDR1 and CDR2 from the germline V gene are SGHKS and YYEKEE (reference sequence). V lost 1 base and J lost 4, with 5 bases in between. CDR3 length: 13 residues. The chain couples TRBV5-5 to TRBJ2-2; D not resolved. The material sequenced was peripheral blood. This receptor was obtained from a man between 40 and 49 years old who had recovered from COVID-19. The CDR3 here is CASSLLATGELFF. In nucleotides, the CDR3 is TGTGCCAGCAGCTTGTTGGCCACCGGGGAGCTGTTTTTT.